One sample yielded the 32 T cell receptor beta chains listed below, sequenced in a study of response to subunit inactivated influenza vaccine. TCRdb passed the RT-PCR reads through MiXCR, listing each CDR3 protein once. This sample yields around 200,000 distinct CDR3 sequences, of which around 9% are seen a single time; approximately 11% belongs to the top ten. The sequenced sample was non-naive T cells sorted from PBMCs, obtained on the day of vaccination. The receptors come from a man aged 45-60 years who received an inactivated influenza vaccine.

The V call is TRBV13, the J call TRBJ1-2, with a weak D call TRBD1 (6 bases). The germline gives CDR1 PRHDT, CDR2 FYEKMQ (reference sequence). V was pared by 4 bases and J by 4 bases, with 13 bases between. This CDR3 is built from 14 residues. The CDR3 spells CASSSTGQIYGYTF. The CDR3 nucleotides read TGTGCCAGCAGCTCCACGGGACAAATCTATGGCTACACCTTC.

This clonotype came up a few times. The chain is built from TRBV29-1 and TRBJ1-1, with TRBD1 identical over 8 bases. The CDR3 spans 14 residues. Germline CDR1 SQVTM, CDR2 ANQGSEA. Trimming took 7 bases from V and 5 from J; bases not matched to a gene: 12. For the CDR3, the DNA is TGCAGCGCTTTTCCCCAGGGGGCTTTAACTGAAGCTTTCTTT. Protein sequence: CSAFPQGALTEAFF.

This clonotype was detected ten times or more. The CDR3 loop reads CASSGYGYSGQGAYEQYF. CDR3 in DNA: TGTGCCAGCAGCGGGTACGGGTATTCGGGACAGGGGGCCTACGAGCAGTACTTC. This chain links TRBV6-1 with TRBJ2-7; TRBD1 matches 11 bases. The CDR3 sequence is 18 residues long. Germline V gene data show CDR1 as MNHNS and CDR2 as SASEGT. V shed 6 bases and J 2 bases; nucleotides not matched to a gene: 15.

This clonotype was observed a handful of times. The chain's CDR3 is CASSYVEGGQPQHF. The CDR3 region has the DNA TGTGCCAGCAGTTACGTGGAGGGGGGACAGCCCCAGCATTTT. The gene calls are TRBV6-2 or TRBV6-3 and TRBJ1-5, with D possibly TRBD1 on 6 matching bases. The CDR3 is 14 amino acids. V was cut by 2 bases and J by 7 bases, with 12 bases left in between. The germline CDR1 and CDR2 sequences are MNHEY and SVGEGT.

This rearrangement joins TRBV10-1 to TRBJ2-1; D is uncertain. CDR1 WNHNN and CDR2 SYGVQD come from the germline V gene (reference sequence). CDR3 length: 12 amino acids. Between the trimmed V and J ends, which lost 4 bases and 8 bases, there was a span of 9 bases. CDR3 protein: CASSVGSYEQFF. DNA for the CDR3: TGCGCCAGCAGTGTAGGGTCCTATGAGCAGTTCTTC.

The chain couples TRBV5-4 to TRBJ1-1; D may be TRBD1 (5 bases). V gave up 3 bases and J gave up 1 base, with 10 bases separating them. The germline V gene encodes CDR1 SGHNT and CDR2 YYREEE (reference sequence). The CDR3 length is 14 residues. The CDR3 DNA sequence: TGTGCCAGCAGCTCCGCTGGGGGGAACACTGAAGCTTTCTTT. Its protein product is CASSSAGGNTEAFF.

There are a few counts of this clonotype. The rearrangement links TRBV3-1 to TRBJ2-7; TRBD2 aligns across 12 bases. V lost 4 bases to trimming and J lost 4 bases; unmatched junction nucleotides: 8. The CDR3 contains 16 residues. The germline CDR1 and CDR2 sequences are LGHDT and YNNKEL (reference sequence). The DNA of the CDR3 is TGTGCCAGCAGCCCCGGACTAGCGGGATTGAGTTACGAGCAGTACTTC. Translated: CASSPGLAGLSYEQYF.

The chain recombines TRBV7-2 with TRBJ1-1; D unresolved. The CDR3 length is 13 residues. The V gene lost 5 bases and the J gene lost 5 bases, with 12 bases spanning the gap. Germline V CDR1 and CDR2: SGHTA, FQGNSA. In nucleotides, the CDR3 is TGTGCCAGCAGCCGAGCCTCGCCGACTGAAGCTTTCTTT. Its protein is CASSRASPTEAFF.

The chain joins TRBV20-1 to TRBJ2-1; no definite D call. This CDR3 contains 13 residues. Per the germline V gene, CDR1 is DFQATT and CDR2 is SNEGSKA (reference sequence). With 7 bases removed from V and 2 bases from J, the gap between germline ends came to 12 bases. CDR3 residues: CSVSRGAYNEQFF. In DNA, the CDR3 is TGCAGTGTGTCGCGCGGAGCCTACAATGAGCAGTTCTTC.

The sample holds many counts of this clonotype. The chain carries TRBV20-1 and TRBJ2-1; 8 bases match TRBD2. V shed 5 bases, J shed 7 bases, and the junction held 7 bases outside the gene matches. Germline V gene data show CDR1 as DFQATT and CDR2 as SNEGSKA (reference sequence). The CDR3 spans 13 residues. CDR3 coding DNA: TGCAGTGCTCGGGGAAGCGGGAGTAATGAGCAGTTCTTC. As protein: CSARGSGSNEQFF.

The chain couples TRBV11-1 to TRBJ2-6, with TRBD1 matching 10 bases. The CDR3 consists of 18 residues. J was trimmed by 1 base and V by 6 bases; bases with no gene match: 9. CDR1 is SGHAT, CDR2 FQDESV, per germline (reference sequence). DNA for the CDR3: TGTGCCAGCAGTAAAGGGACAGGGGTTCTTTCTGGGGCCAACGTCCTGACTTTC. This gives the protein CASSKGTGVLSGANVLTF.

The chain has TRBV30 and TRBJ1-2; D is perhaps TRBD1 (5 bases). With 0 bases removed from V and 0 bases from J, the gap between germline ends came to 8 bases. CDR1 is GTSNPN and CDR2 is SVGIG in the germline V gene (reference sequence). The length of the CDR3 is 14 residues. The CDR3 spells CAWSVPGANYGYTF. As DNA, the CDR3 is TGTGCCTGGAGTGTACCGGGGGCTAACTATGGCTACACCTTC.

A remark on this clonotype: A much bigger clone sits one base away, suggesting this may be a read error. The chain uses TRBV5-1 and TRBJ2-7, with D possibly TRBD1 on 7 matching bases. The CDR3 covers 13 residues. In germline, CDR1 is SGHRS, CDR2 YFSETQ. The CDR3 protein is CASSTGQDYEQHF. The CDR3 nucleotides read TGCGCCAGCAGCACCGGACAGGACTACGAGCAGCACTTC.

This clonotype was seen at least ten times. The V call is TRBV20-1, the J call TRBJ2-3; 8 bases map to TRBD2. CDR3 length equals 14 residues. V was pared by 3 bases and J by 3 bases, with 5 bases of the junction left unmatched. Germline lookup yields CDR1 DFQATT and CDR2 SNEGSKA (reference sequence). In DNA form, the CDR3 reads TGCAGTGCTAGTCCTAGCGGGCGAACAGATACGCAGTATTTT. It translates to CSASPSGRTDTQYF.

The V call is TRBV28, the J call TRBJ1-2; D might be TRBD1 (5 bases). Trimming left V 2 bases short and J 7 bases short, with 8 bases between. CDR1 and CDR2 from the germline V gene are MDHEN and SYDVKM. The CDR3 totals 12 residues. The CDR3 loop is CASSLPRVGYTF. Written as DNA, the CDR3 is TGTGCCAGCAGTTTACCCAGGGTTGGCTACACCTTC.

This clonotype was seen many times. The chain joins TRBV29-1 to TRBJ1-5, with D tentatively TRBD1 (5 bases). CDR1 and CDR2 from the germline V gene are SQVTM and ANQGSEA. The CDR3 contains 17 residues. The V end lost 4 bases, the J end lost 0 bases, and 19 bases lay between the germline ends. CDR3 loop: CSVVLTDYRYSNQPQHF. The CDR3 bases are TGCAGCGTTGTTTTGACAGACTACAGATATAGCAATCAGCCCCAGCATTTT.

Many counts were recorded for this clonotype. CDR3 loop: CSARAPGQGIYTQYF. CDR3 nucleotides: TGCAGTGCTAGAGCACCGGGACAGGGGATTTATACGCAGTATTTT. The chain recombines TRBV20-1 with TRBJ2-3; 10 nucleotides line up with TRBD1. The CDR3 has 15 amino acids. Germline assignment: CDR1 DFQATT and CDR2 SNEGSKA (reference sequence). V was clipped by 1 base and J by 7 bases; unmatched bases: 8.

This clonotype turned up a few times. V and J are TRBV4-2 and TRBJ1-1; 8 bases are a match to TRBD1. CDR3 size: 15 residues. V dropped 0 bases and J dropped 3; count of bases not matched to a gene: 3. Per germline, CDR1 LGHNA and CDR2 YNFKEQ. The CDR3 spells CASSQEDRVYTEAFF. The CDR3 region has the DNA TGTGCCAGCAGCCAAGAGGACAGGGTGTACACTGAAGCTTTCTTT.

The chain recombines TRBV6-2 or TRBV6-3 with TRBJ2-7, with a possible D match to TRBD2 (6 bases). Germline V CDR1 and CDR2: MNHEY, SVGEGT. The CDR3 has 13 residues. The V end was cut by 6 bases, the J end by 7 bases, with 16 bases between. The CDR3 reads CASSPTRRGEQYF. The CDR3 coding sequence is TGTGCCAGCAGCCCAACCAGGAGGGGAGAGCAGTACTTC.

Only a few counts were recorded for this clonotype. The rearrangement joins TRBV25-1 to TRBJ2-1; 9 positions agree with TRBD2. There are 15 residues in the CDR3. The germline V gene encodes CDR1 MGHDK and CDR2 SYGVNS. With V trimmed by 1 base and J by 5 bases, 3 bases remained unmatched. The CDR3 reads CASSEWAGGNNEQFF. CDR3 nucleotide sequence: TGTGCCAGCAGTGAATGGGCGGGAGGGAACAATGAGCAGTTCTTC. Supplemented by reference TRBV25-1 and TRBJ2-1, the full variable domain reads EADIYQTPRYLVIGTGKKITLECSQTMGHDKMYWYQQDPGMELHLIHYSYGVNSTEKGDLSSESTVSRIRTEHFPLTLESARPSHTSQYLCASSEWAGGNNEQFFGPGTRLTVL.

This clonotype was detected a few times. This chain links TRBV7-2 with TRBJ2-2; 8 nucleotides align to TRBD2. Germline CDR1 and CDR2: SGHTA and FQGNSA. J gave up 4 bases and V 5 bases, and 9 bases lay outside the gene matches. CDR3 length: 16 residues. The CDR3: CASSREAGDPTGELFF. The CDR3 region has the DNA TGTGCCAGCAGCCGCGAAGCGGGGGACCCCACCGGGGAGCTGTTTTTT.

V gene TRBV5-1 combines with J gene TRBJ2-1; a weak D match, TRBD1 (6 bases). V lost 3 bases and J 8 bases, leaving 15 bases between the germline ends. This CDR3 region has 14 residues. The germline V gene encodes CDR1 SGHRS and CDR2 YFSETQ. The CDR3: CASSSDWGRDEQFF. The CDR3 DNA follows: TGCGCCAGCAGCTCGGACTGGGGGCGAGATGAGCAGTTCTTC. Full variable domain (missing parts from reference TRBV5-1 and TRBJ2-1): KAGVTQTPRYLIKTRGQQVTLSCSPISGHRSVSWYQQTPGQGLQFLFEYFSETQRNKGNFPGRFSGRQFSNSRSEMNVSTLELGDSALYLCASSSDWGRDEQFFGPGTRLTVL.

This CDR3 is CASSLSRPRVSYNEQFF. Here the CDR3 DNA reads TGTGCCAGCAGCTTAAGTCGGCCTAGAGTCTCCTACAATGAGCAGTTCTTC. The rearrangement joins TRBV7-2 to TRBJ2-1; D gene unclear. The CDR3 spans 17 residues. Germline loops: CDR1 SGHTA, CDR2 FQGNSA. The ends were cut back, 2 bases at V and 0 bases at J, with 14 bases in the middle. The full variable domain, completed using reference TRBV7-2 and TRBJ2-1, is GAGVSQSPSNKVTEKGKDVELRCDPISGHTALYWYRQSLGQGLEFLIYFQGNSAPDKSGLPSDRFSAERTGGSVSTLTIQRTQQEDSAVYLCASSLSRPRVSYNEQFFGPGTRLTVL.

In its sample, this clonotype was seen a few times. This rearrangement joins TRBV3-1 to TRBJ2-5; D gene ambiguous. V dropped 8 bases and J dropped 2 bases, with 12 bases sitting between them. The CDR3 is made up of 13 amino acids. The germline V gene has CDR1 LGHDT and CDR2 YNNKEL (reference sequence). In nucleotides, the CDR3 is TGTGCCAGCCTACGGACGGAACAAGAGACCCAGTACTTC. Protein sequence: CASLRTEQETQYF.

CDR3 DNA: TGTGCCAGCAGTGTCATCCAGTTACAAGAGACCCAGTACTTC. Its translation: CASSVIQLQETQYF. This chain connects TRBV2 to TRBJ2-5; D gene unclear. Per germline, CDR1 SNHLY and CDR2 FYNNEI. Trimming shortened V by 4 bases and J by 2 bases, and 11 bases separated the two germline ends. The CDR3 consists of 14 residues.

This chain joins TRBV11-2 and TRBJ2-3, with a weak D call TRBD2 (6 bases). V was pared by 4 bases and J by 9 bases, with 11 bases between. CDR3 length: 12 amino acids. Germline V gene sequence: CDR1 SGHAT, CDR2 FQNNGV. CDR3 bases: TGTGCCAGCAGCTCGGGACTCCAAACGCAGTATTTT. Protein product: CASSSGLQTQYF.

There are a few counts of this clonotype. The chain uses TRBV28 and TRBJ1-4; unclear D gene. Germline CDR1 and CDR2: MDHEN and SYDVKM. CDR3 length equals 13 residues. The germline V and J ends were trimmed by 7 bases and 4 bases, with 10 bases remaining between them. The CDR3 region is CASNEFSNEKLFF. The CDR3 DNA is TGTGCCAGCAACGAGTTTAGTAATGAAAAACTGTTTTTT.

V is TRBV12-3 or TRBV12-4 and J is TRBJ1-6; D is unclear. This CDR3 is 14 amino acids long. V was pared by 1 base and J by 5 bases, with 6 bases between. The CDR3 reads CASSLGSNNSPLHF. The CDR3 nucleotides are TGTGCCAGCAGTTTAGGCAGCAATAATTCACCCCTCCACTTT.

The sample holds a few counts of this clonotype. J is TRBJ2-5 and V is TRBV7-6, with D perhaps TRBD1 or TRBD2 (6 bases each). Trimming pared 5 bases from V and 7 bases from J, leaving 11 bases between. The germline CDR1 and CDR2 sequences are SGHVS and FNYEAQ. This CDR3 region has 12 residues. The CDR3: CASSIEGGTQYF. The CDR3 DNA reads TGTGCCAGCAGCATCGAGGGGGGGACCCAGTACTTC. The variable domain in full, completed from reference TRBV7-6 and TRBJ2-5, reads GAGVSQSPRYKVTKRGQDVALRCDPISGHVSLYWYRQALGQGPEFLTYFNYEAQQDKSGLPNDRFSAERPEGSISTLTIQRTEQRDSAMYRCASSIEGGTQYFGPGTRLLVL.

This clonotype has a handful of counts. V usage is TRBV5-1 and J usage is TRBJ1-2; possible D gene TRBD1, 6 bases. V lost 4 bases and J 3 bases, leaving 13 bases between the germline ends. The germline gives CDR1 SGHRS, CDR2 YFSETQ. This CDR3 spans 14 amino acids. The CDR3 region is CASSPTGNDYGYTF. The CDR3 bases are TGCGCCAGCAGCCCGACAGGCAACGACTATGGCTACACCTTC.

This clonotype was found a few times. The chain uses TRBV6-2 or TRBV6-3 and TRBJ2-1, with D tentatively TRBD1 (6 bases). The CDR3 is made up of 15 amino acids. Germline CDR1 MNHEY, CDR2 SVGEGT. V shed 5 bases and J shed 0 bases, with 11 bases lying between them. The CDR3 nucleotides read TGTGCCAGCAGTCTGGACAGATACTCCTACAATGAGCAGTTCTTC. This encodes CASSLDRYSYNEQFF.

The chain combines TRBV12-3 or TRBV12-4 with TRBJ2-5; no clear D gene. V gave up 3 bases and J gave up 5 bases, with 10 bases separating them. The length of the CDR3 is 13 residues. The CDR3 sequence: CASSLTTGETQYF. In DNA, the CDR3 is TGTGCCAGCAGTTTGACAACTGGGGAGACCCAGTACTTC.